A selection of T cell receptor beta chains follows, all from one sample in a study of blood T cell repertoires in COVID-19. The table came from immunoSEQ multiplex PCR; TCRdb's copy has only in-frame clones and leaves some out. The table shows approximately 260,000 clones, with roughly 87% occurring only once. Sequencing was performed on PBMCs or T cells enriched from blood (not recorded which). The receptor set was obtained from a woman aged 25 to 39 with acute COVID-19. CDR3s include the opening cysteine and the closing phenylalanine or tryptophan. D genes are given only for firm matches. Clone size, where shown, is once, few, many, or a class for clones that have expanded.

cdr3_length: 16
v_call: TRBV2
clone_size: .
d_call: TRBD2
j_call: TRBJ2-5
cdr3_nt: TGTGCCAGCAGTGAAACGGGGCGGGGGGTCCAAGAGACCCAGTACTTC
cdr3_aa: CASSETGRGVQETQYF

cdr3_length: 16
v_call: TRBV27
clone_size: few
d_call: TRBD1
j_call: TRBJ2-2
cdr3_nt: TGTGCCAGCATGGGGGACAGGGGGCCTAACACCGGGGAGCTGTTTTTT
cdr3_aa: CASMGDRGPNTGELFF

cdr3_length: 16
v_call: TRBV9
clone_size: once
d_call: TRBD2
j_call: TRBJ2-5
cdr3_nt: TGTGCCAGCAGCGCCGGGACTAGCGGAACTCAAGAGACCCAGTACTTC
cdr3_aa: CASSAGTSGTQETQYF

cdr3_length: 18
v_call: TRBV6-2/TRBV6-3
clone_size: .
d_call: TRBD1
j_call: TRBJ1-2
cdr3_nt: TGTGCCAGCAGCCCTCATGGGACAGGGGGCGCCTACGTTTATGGCTACACCTTC
cdr3_aa: CASSPHGTGGAYVYGYTF

cdr3_length: 16
v_call: TRBV6-2/TRBV6-3
clone_size: .
d_call: .
j_call: TRBJ2-7
cdr3_nt: TGTGCCAGCAGTTACACCCCTGATTCCCCCGCGCGGGAGCAGTACTTC
cdr3_aa: CASSYTPDSPAREQYF

cdr3_length: 15
v_call: TRBV28
clone_size: .
d_call: .
j_call: TRBJ2-3
cdr3_nt: TGTGCCAGCACCTTACAGGGTCGTCGTGGAGATACGCAGTATTTT
cdr3_aa: CASTLQGRRGDTQYF

cdr3_length: 16
v_call: TRBV7-2
clone_size: .
d_call: .
j_call: TRBJ2-1
cdr3_nt: TGTGCCAGCAGCTTAGCTTCCGGACTACCCTCGGATGAGCAGTTCTTC
cdr3_aa: CASSLASGLPSDEQFF

cdr3_length: 14
v_call: TRBV28
clone_size: .
d_call: .
j_call: TRBJ1-4
cdr3_nt: TGTGCCAGCGCCCTAGGGGCAGGTCCTGAAAAACTGTTTTTT
cdr3_aa: CASALGAGPEKLFF

cdr3_length: 13
v_call: TRBV23-1
clone_size: .
d_call: .
j_call: TRBJ1-6
cdr3_nt: TGCGCCAGCAGAACAGGGCGGAACGGACCCCTCCACTTT
cdr3_aa: CASRTGRNGPLHF

cdr3_length: 14
v_call: TRBV4-1
clone_size: .
d_call: .
j_call: TRBJ2-7
cdr3_nt: TGCGCCAGCAGCCAAGCGGACAGATCCTACGAGCAGTACTTC
cdr3_aa: CASSQADRSYEQYF

cdr3_length: 14
v_call: TRBV6-5
clone_size: .
d_call: TRBD1
j_call: TRBJ2-1
cdr3_nt: TGTGCCAGCAGATCGGGACAGAACTACAATGAGCAGTTCTTC
cdr3_aa: CASRSGQNYNEQFF

cdr3_length: 11
v_call: TRBV28
clone_size: .
d_call: .
j_call: TRBJ2-7
cdr3_nt: TGTGCCAGCAGTTTTGGACTCTCTCACAACTTC
cdr3_aa: CASSFGLSHNF

cdr3_length: 10
v_call: TRBV28
clone_size: .
d_call: .
j_call: TRBJ1-4
cdr3_nt: TGTGCCAGCAGCGATGAAAAACTGTTTTTT
cdr3_aa: CASSDEKLFF